These 21 T cell receptor beta chains came from one sample sequenced in a study of identical twins. MiXCR, run by TCRdb on the 5' RACE reads, gives a single entry per CDR3 protein. The sample consists of nearly 900,000 distinct CDR3 sequences, over 9% of them appearing once. The same data also went into a second study, on yellow fever vaccine responses in identical twins.

Sequencing was performed on PBMCs. Every receptor here comes from a woman aged 18-35 years in good health.

This clonotype has more than one count but fewer than ten. The V gene is TRBV28, the J gene TRBJ1-2; 7 bases align to TRBD1. Germline CDR1 MDHEN, CDR2 SYDVKM. V was clipped by 6 bases and J by 8 bases; unmatched bases: 12. The CDR3 is 14 residues long. The CDR3 bases are TGTGCCAGCAGCTCAGGGACAGCCCCGTGGGGCTACACCTTC. Translated, it gives CASSSGTAPWGYTF.

About this clonotype: A junction end diverges from the germline sequence, so it may reflect a read error. The V gene is TRBV11-2, the J gene TRBJ2-3; D remains unclear. The CDR3 consists of 16 residues. From germline, CDR1 is SGHAT and CDR2 FQNNGV. The CDR3 protein is CASSLEAWGSTNTQYF. The CDR3, as DNA: TGTGCCAGCAGCTTAGAGGCCTGGGGTTCCACAAATACGCAGTATTTT.

This chain links TRBV10-3 with TRBJ2-7; TRBD2 agrees at 9 bases. Germline lookup yields CDR1 ENHRY and CDR2 SYGVKD. This CDR3 contains 14 residues. V lost 3 bases and J lost 4; bases outside the gene matches: 4. The CDR3 bases are TGTGCCATCAGTGAAGCGGGAGGATCGTACGAGCAGTACTTC. Translation gives CAISEAGGSYEQYF.

This clonotype was counted between two and nine times. This chain connects TRBV7-3 to TRBJ2-7; 7 nucleotides line up with TRBD2. The CDR3 is made up of 13 amino acids. V lost 0 bases and J lost 6; bases outside the gene matches: 2. The V gene's germline CDR1 is SGHTA and CDR2 FQGTGA. CDR3 DNA sequence: TGTGCCAGCAGCTTAACGTGGGGGGGCGAGCAGTACTTC. It specifies CASSLTWGGEQYF.

A few counts support this clonotype. V is TRBV3-1 and J is TRBJ2-1; unclear D gene. The V gene's germline CDR1 is LGHDT and CDR2 YNNKEL (reference sequence). The CDR3 loop spans 14 amino acids. Trimming took off 0 bases at V and 4 bases at J, with 7 bases between the two ends. The CDR3 coding sequence is TGTGCCAGCAGCCAAGATTTAGTTTACAATGAGCAGTTCTTC. Its protein product is CASSQDLVYNEQFF.

The chain uses TRBV2 and TRBJ2-4; D is undetermined. The ends were cut back, 5 bases at V and 0 bases at J, with 20 bases in the middle. The CDR3 spans 18 residues. From germline, CDR1 is SNHLY and CDR2 FYNNEI. The chain's CDR3 is CASSLLRQDLLAKNIQYF. The CDR3 DNA reads as TGTGCCAGCAGTCTACTCCGGCAAGACTTACTAGCCAAAAACATTCAGTACTTC.

This clonotype came up many times. CDR3 amino acids: CASSLGHQEAFF. The CDR3 DNA follows: TGCGCCAGCAGCTTGGGGCATCAAGAAGCTTTCTTT. The rearrangement uses TRBV5-1 and TRBJ1-1, with D hard to call. CDR3 length equals 12 residues. V shed 0 bases and J shed 8 bases, with 8 bases lying between them. Germline V gives CDR1 SGHRS, CDR2 YFSETQ.

In its sample, this clonotype was seen a few times. This chain joins TRBV5-1 and TRBJ2-2; 8 nucleotides align to TRBD1. The germline CDR1 and CDR2 sequences are SGHRS and YFSETQ. Germline trimming cut 4 bases from V and 3 bases from J; bases unmatched to any gene: 2. The CDR3 runs 14 residues. CDR3 sequence reads: CASSAGQDTGELFF. CDR3 sequence (DNA): TGCGCCAGCAGCGCGGGACAGGACACCGGGGAGCTGTTTTTT.

There are a few counts of this clonotype. CDR3 in amino acids: CASRRQGAQTGANVLTF. The CDR3 nucleotides are TGTGCCAGCAGGAGACAGGGGGCACAAACCGGGGCCAACGTCCTGACTTTC. The V gene is TRBV2, the J gene TRBJ2-6, with 10 nucleotides matching TRBD1. V trimming: 6 bases; J trimming: 4 bases; junction bases outside the gene matches: 9. The CDR3 is 17 residues long. Germline V CDR1 and CDR2: SNHLY, FYNNEI.

This clonotype was seen more than once but under ten times. DNA for the CDR3: TGTGCCAGCAGCCGCCAGCGACTAGCGGGAAGAAATGAGCAGTTCTTC. Its protein product is CASSRQRLAGRNEQFF. The J gene is TRBJ2-1, the V gene TRBV13, with TRBD2 identical over 11 bases. CDR1 is PRHDT and CDR2 is FYEKMQ in the germline V gene (reference sequence). The CDR3 consists of 16 residues. The V gene end was trimmed by 5 bases and the J gene end by 7 bases; junction bases not matched to a gene: 10.

This clonotype was picked up many times. The rearrangement links TRBV28 to TRBJ2-7; 11 bases map to TRBD2. The CDR3 has 15 residues. V dropped 4 bases and J dropped 3; count of bases not matched to a gene: 5. Germline lookup yields CDR1 MDHEN and CDR2 SYDVKM. CDR3 nucleotides: TGTGCCAGCAGTTCCCTAGCGGGAGGACGCTACGAGCAGTACTTC. It translates to CASSSLAGGRYEQYF. Variable domain in full (rest from reference TRBV28 and TRBJ2-7): DVKVTQSSRYLVKRTGEKVFLECVQDMDHENMFWYRQDPGLGLRLIYFSYDVKMKEKGDIPEGYSVSREKKERFSLILESASTNQTSMYLCASSSLAGGRYEQYFGPGTRLTVT.

The table lists this clonotype with a few counts. The chain couples TRBV24-1 to TRBJ2-1; either TRBD1 or TRBD2 may supply D (5 bases each). Trimming took off 1 base at V and 7 bases at J, with 19 bases between the two ends. CDR1 and CDR2 (germline): KGHDR, SFDVKD. The length of the CDR3 is 17 residues. The CDR3 spells CATSDFSLDGGRNEQFF. The CDR3 DNA sequence: TGTGCCACCAGTGATTTTAGCTTGGATGGGGGACGGAATGAGCAGTTCTTC.

V and J are TRBV5-1 and TRBJ2-1, with 7 bases matching TRBD2. Germline CDR1 and CDR2: SGHRS and YFSETQ. After removal of 4 bases from V and 5 bases from J, the junction contained 6 bases not matched to a gene. CDR3 size: 14 residues. The CDR3 DNA is TGCGCCAGCAGCCCGACTAGCCCGAACAATGAGCAGTTCTTC. Translation gives CASSPTSPNNEQFF.

This clonotype was observed many times. The chain uses TRBV20-1 and TRBJ2-7, with D tentatively TRBD2 (7 bases). Germline-derived CDR1 and CDR2 are DFQATT and SNEGSKA (reference sequence). The CDR3 covers 14 residues. The ends were cut back, 6 bases at V and 5 bases at J, with 20 bases in the middle. CDR3 bases: TGCAGTGCCAGTGGCGGGGGCACTGTCAACGAGCAGTACTTC. It translates to CSASGGGTVNEQYF.

This clonotype has more than one count but fewer than ten. The chain combines TRBV7-6 with TRBJ1-6, with D perhaps TRBD1 (5 bases). Germline V gene lookup returns CDR1 SGHVS and CDR2 FNYEAQ. V was pared by 6 bases and J by 9 bases, with 15 bases between. The CDR3 has 14 residues. As DNA, the CDR3 is TGTGCCAGCAGTTTTATGGGGGGAGGTTCACCCCTCCACTTT. It yields the protein CASSFMGGGSPLHF.

The rearrangement uses TRBV7-6 and TRBJ2-1; D is unresolved. The CDR3 is 12 residues long. The germline V and J ends were trimmed by 0 bases and 15 bases, with 12 bases remaining between them. The germline V gene has CDR1 SGHVS and CDR2 FNYEAQ. In DNA form, the CDR3 reads TGTGCCAGCAGCTTAGCAAAGGTAGTGTGGTTCTTC. Amino acids: CASSLAKVVWFF.

This clonotype appeared a few times. The gene calls are TRBV7-3 and TRBJ2-5; D may be TRBD1 or TRBD2 (5 bases each). The CDR3 is made up of 14 amino acids. With 5 bases removed from V and 1 base from J, the gap between germline ends came to 11 bases. From germline, CDR1 is SGHTA and CDR2 FQGTGA. CDR3 sequence (DNA): TGTGCCAGCAGCCCGGGGCAGCCCCAAGAGACCCAGTACTTC. Protein product: CASSPGQPQETQYF. Filled out from reference TRBV7-3 and TRBJ2-5, the complete variable domain reads GAGVSQTPSNKVTEKGKYVELRCDPISGHTALYWYRQSLGQGPEFLIYFQGTGAADDSGLPNDRFFAVRPEGSVSTLKIQRTERGDSAVYLCASSPGQPQETQYFGPGTRLLVL.

CDR3 sequence reads: CASSHGEGGTDTQYF. CDR3 sequence (DNA): TGTGCCAGCAGCCATGGGGAGGGGGGCACAGATACGCAGTATTTT. This chain links TRBV3-1 with TRBJ2-3; TRBD2 is a possible D gene (7 bases). V was trimmed by 3 bases and J by 1 base, leaving 11 bases between them. The CDR3 loop spans 15 amino acids. Germline values: CDR1 LGHDT, CDR2 YNNKEL (reference sequence).

The chain joins TRBV28 to TRBJ2-7, with TRBD1 matching 8 bases. V lost 5 bases and J lost 2; bases outside the gene matches: 8. This CDR3 is 15 amino acids long. Germline V gene lookup returns CDR1 MDHEN and CDR2 SYDVKM. The CDR3 loop is CASSTDRVTAYEQYF. DNA for the CDR3: TGTGCCAGCAGTACGGACAGGGTAACAGCCTACGAGCAGTACTTC.

The table lists this clonotype with a few counts. The chain links TRBV5-4 to TRBJ2-1, with D perhaps matching TRBD1 or TRBD2 (5 bases each). CDR1 is SGHNT, CDR2 YYREEE, per germline (reference sequence). V was trimmed by 0 bases and J by 8 bases, leaving 18 bases between them. This CDR3 is built from 16 residues. CDR3 coding DNA: TGTGCCAGCAGCTTGGTTTCTCGGGGCTCTGGTTATGAGCAGTTCTTC. Translating it yields CASSLVSRGSGYEQFF.

This clonotype was observed a few times. V is TRBV25-1 and J is TRBJ1-6; D is unclear. Germline V gene lookup returns CDR1 MGHDK and CDR2 SYGVNS. This CDR3 comprises 16 residues. Trimming left V 3 bases short and J 1 base short, with 10 bases between. The CDR3 loop reads CASSEGIRSYNSPLHF. The CDR3 DNA sequence: TGTGCCAGCAGTGAGGGGATTCGGTCCTATAATTCACCCCTCCACTTT.